These 13 T cell receptor beta chains came from one sample sequenced in a study of T cell clonality in common variable immunodeficiency. The method was immunoSEQ multiplex PCR; TCRdb's version includes in-frame clones alone and lacks a portion of them. The data show fewer than 30,000 clones, with none appearing a single time. Study results and limitations: Common variable immunodeficiency TCR beta sequences reportedly had fewer deletions and N-nucleotide insertions.

These TCRs' antigens remain unknown. Sample: peripheral blood mononuclear cells. These receptors were taken from a human donor with common variable immunodeficiency.

This clone was counted between two and nine times. The observed sequence ends 3 residues before the CDR3 terminus, with the missing tail filled in from the germline J gene. This chain uses TRBV19 with TRBJ2-6; weak D call: TRBD1 (8 bases). Germline V gives CDR1 LNHDA, CDR2 SQIVND (reference sequence). V lost 3 bases, J lost 0 bases, and 21 bases lay in between. This CDR3 spans 20 amino acids. CDR3 DNA (partial): TGTGCCAGTAGTATGAGGTCTACAGGGGGGGGATTCTCTGGGGCCAACGTC. The encoded protein is CASSMRSTGGGFSGANV. The full CDR3 sequence reads CASSMRSTGGGFSGANVLTF. Complete variable domain (other parts from reference TRBV19 and TRBJ2-6): DGGITQSPKYLFRKEGQNVTLSCEQNLNHDAMYWYRQDPGQGLRLIYYSQIVNDFQKGDIAEGYSVSREKKESFPLTVTSAQKNPTAFYLCASSMRSTGGGFSGANVLTFGAGSRLTVL.

This clone was seen more than once but under ten times. Sequencing ends 3 residues short of the CDR3 end; the germline J gene provides the rest. The chain employs TRBV7-8 and TRBJ2-1, with 12 bases that match TRBD2. CDR1 and CDR2 (germline): SGHVS, FQNEAQ. The CDR3 extends over 16 amino acids. V gave up 3 bases and J gave up 6 bases; unmatched junction bases: 6. The covered CDR3 bases are TGTGCCAGCAGCTTGGCTGGACTAGCGGGATTCAATGAG. It encodes CASSLAGLAGFNE. The whole CDR3 is CASSLAGLAGFNEQFF.

This clone was counted only a few times. The missing CDR3 end, 3 residues past where the read stops, is filled in from the germline J gene. This rearrangement joins TRBV7-2 to TRBJ2-3, with D possibly TRBD1 on 5 matching bases. Trimming removed 5 bases from V and 8 bases from J, with 14 bases in between. This CDR3 is built from 13 residues. Germline V gene data show CDR1 as SGHTA and CDR2 as FQGNSA. Incomplete CDR3 DNA: TGTGCCAGCAGCGGGGCAGGGTACGTTACG. Protein: CASSGAGYVT. In full, the CDR3 reads CASSGAGYVTQYF.

At least ten counts were recorded for this clone. The CDR3 is cut off 3 residues early in the read; its end comes from the germline J gene. J is TRBJ1-1 and V is TRBV19; D possibly corresponds to TRBD1 (5 bases). CDR1 and CDR2 (germline): LNHDA, SQIVND (reference sequence). Trimming cost V 5 bases and J 5 bases, with 12 bases left between them. The CDR3 extends over 13 amino acids. CDR3 sequence reads: CASSPKGWTEAFF. The sequenced part of the CDR3 DNA is TGTGCCAGTAGTCCGAAGGGGTGGACTGAA.

This clone was counted ten times or more. The CDR3 bases that were read are TGCGCCAGCAGTGATACAGGGGGAGTTTACCTTTTCAATGAG. Its protein product is CASSDTGGVYLFNE. The whole CDR3 protein reads CASSDTGGVYLFNEQFF. The chain joins TRBV10-1 to TRBJ2-1, with 8 bases that match TRBD1. The read gets to within 3 residues of the CDR3 end, and the germline J gene fills in the rest. Germline V lookup: CDR1 WNHNN, CDR2 SYGVQD (reference sequence). CDR3 length: 17 amino acids. V lost 3 bases and J lost 6; bases outside the gene matches: 13.

Remarks on this clone: From the germline J gene comes the end of the CDR3, since the read stops 3 residues before it. This rearrangement joins TRBV20-1 to TRBJ2-5; 9 nucleotides match TRBD2. This CDR3 has 15 amino acids. V was pared by 5 bases and J by 5 bases, with 12 bases of the junction left unmatched. Germline lookup yields CDR1 DFQATT and CDR2 SNEGSKA (reference sequence). The DNA read from the CDR3 is TGCAGTGCTCCCCTCGGCGGGAGGGCCGGGGAGACC. Its protein product is CSAPLGGRAGET. The CDR3 in full is CSAPLGGRAGETQYF.

This clone was seen at least ten times. The read stops 3 residues short of the end of the CDR3; the missing end is completed from the germline J gene. The chain employs TRBV5-1 and TRBJ2-2, with TRBD1 matching over 7 bases. The CDR3 covers 17 residues. Trimming took 2 bases from V and 4 from J; bases not matched to a gene: 11. Germline CDR1 SGHRS, CDR2 YFSETQ. The CDR3 spells CASSLIRTGQLTGELFF. The sequenced part of the CDR3 DNA is TGCGCCAGCAGCTTAATAAGGACAGGTCAACTCACCGGGGAG.

For this clone: The read comes to an end 3 residues before the CDR3 does, leaving the germline J gene to fill in the end. The rearrangement links TRBV19 to TRBJ2-7; D gene unclear. CDR3 length: 14 residues. In germline, CDR1 is LNHDA, CDR2 SQIVND (reference sequence). V shed 1 base and J shed 0 bases, with 7 bases lying between them. The part of the CDR3 DNA that was read is TGTGCCAGTAGTATAGCGGTAAGCTCCTACGAG. It specifies CASSIAVSSYE. In full, the CDR3 reads CASSIAVSSYEQYF.

This clone was picked up a small number of times. Sequencing ends 3 residues short of the CDR3 end; the germline J gene provides the rest. Other DNA sequences in the same sample also yield this CDR3. The chain carries TRBV18 and TRBJ1-2, with 11 positions matching TRBD1. The CDR3 extends over 14 amino acids. Germline values: CDR1 KGHSH, CDR2 LQKENI. The covered CDR3 bases are TGTGCCAGCTCTCCAGGACAGGGGGCGGAAGGC. It translates to CASSPGQGAEG. The full CDR3 protein is CASSPGQGAEGYTF.

CDR3 protein: CASSGVKASGSLYEQYF. Partial CDR3 DNA: TGTGCCAGCAGTGGGGTCAAGGCTAGCGGGAGTCTCTACGAG. This sequence joins TRBV2 and TRBJ2-7, with 10 bases identical to TRBD2. The CDR3 goes on 3 residues after the read ends, and that part is filled in from the germline J gene. Germline lookup yields CDR1 SNHLY and CDR2 FYNNEI. V lost 4 bases and J lost 3; bases outside the gene matches: 12. The CDR3 has 17 amino acids.

As to this clone: The observed sequence ends 3 residues before the CDR3 terminus, with the missing tail filled in from the germline J gene. The chain couples TRBV18 to TRBJ2-7, with unresolved D. Germline lookup yields CDR1 KGHSH and CDR2 LQKENI. Deletions cut 6 bases from V and 3 bases from J, with 6 bases between. This CDR3 comprises 11 residues. CDR3 residues: CASSADYEQYF. CDR3 bases read: TGTGCCAGCTCGGCAGACTACGAG.

This clone is categorized as medium-sized. The read stops 3 residues short of the end of the CDR3; the missing end is completed from the germline J gene. The chain employs TRBV20-1 and TRBJ1-2; 9 nucleotides line up with TRBD1. The CDR3 sequence is 14 residues long. V shed 6 bases and J 6 bases; nucleotides not matched to a gene: 11. The germline V gene encodes CDR1 DFQATT and CDR2 SNEGSKA (reference sequence). CDR3 amino acids: CSALNRGQGDGYTF. CDR3 bases read: TGCAGTGCCCTTAACAGGGGGCAAGGAGATGGC.

There are a few counts of this clone. The CDR3 reads CAWSGLAGLTGELFF. The CDR3 bases that were read are TGTGCCTGGAGTGGGCTAGCGGGACTAACCGGGGAG. The chain links TRBV30 to TRBJ2-2, with 9 bases identical to TRBD2. The CDR3 extends 3 residues past the end of the read, so its final part is completed from the germline J gene. Trimming took 1 base from V and 5 from J; bases not matched to a gene: 5. The CDR3 has 15 amino acids. Looked up from germline, CDR1 is GTSNPN and CDR2 is SVGIG (reference sequence).